The sequence of this T cell receptor beta chain was determined in a study of metastatic and nonmetastatic thyroid tumors. In the study overall: Both malignant and benign thyroid patients supplied peripheral blood and tumor or nodule tissue samples, across which the repertoires of these patients were then compared.

Study-wide points: For both blood and tumor, malignant thyroid tumors reportedly showed significantly higher TCR beta diversity than benign nodules did.

In the authors' workflow: For papillary thyroid cancer, a distant-metastasis classifier was constructed from CDR3 differences observed across clinicopathological groups. TCRdb reanalyzed the PCR reads via MiXCR. Here the V and J calls rest on TCRdb's processing, not on the authors' analysis. The sample yields around 26,000 clones, 10% to 15% seen once. Worth noting for this clone: Antigen unknown.

No treatment had been given to any patient before thyroid surgery. The CDR3 consists of 13 residues. Trimming took off 1 base at V and 2 bases at J, with 5 bases between the two ends. The germline V gene has CDR1 SNHLY and CDR2 FYNNEI. The rearrangement links TRBV2 to TRBJ1-2; D gene uncertain. Material: blood. The receptor was derived from a female donor with papillary thyroid cancer or a benign thyroid nodule (not recorded which). Some clones in this sample may be carry-over from other donors' samples. The CDR3 sequence: CASSEGTNYGYTF. CDR3 in DNA: TGTGCCAGCAGTGAAGGGACCAACTATGGCTACACCTTC. Full variable domain (remainder filled in from reference TRBV2 and TRBJ1-2): EPEVTQTPSHQVTQMGQEVILRCVPISNHLYFYWYRQILGQKVEFLVSFYNNEISEKSEIFDDQFSVERPDGSNFTLKIRSTKLEDSAMYFCASSEGTNYGYTFGSGTRLTVV.